This TCR beta chain originates from a study of Graves' ophthalmopathy and Graves' hyperthyroidism. Turning to the study itself: Samples of peripheral blood were obtained at initial diagnosis, prior to treatment of any kind. Study observations and caveats: The 13-signature model separated ophthalmopathy from stable hyperthyroidism at 85% to 90% sensitivity and around 80% specificity. The blood repertoire also included most expanded thyroid clonotypes above 0.001 frequency.

Remarks on this clonotype: What it binds is unknown.

The authors amplified TCR beta CDR3 regions from RNA transcripts. Investigators did first-round RT-PCR with HTBI primers, then second-round multiplex PCR. TCRdb reprocessed the multiplex PCR reads via MiXCR and lists one record per CDR3 protein. The data contain 230,000 or so distinct CDR3 sequences, around 45% of them singletons. Orbital computed tomography, together with clinical symptoms, serum thyroxine, TRAb and thyroid ultrasound, was used for diagnosis. The CDR3 has 14 residues. Germline V gene data show CDR1 as SGHTA and CDR2 as FQGNSA. The germline V and J ends were trimmed by 2 bases and 4 bases, with 9 bases remaining between them.

The sequence derives from an adult man with Graves' ophthalmopathy. The sequenced material came from peripheral blood. V usage is TRBV7-2 and J usage is TRBJ1-5; no firm D call. CDR3 bases: TGTGCCAGCAGCTTATGGTCCAATAATCAGCCCCAGCATTTT. Translated: CASSLWSNNQPQHF.